This T cell receptor (beta chain) was recorded in a study of post-analysis software for immune sequencing data. Overall study results and limits: The five TRBV segments detected at higher frequency in patients than in controls included TRBV5-6, TRBV5-1 and TRBV20-1.

TCR beta cDNA libraries included unique molecular identifiers. TCRdb re-called the PCR reads with MiXCR, one entry per CDR3 protein. The sample carries fewer than 700,000 distinct CDR3 sequences, around 44% recorded once. This clonotype was seen more than once but under ten times. Its antigen is still unknown. The germline V gene encodes CDR1 PRHDT and CDR2 FYEKMQ (reference sequence). The CDR3 sequence is 15 residues long. V lost 0 bases to trimming and J lost 6 bases, with 15 bases between them. The sequenced sample was blood. This receptor was taken from a girl aged 10 to 17 with multiple sclerosis. This chain links TRBV13 with TRBJ2-7; perhaps D is TRBD1 or TRBD2 (5 bases each). CDR3 sequence (DNA): TGTGCCAGCAGCTTAGGGCAGGGAGTCGCGGTCGAGCAGTACTTC. This sequence encodes CASSLGQGVAVEQYF.